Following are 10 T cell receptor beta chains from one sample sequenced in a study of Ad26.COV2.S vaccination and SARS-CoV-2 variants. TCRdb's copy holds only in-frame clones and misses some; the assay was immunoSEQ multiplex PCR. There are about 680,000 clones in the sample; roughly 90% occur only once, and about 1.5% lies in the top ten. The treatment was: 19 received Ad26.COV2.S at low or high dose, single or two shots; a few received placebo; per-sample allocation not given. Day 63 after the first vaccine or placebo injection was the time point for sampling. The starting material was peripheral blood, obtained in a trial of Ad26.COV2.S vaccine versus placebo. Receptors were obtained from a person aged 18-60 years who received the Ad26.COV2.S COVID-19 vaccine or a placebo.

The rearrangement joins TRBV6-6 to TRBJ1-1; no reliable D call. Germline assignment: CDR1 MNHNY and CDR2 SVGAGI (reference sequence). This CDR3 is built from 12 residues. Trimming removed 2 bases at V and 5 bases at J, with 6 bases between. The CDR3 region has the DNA TGTGCCAGCAGTTACCGGGTTACTGAAGCTTTCTTT. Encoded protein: CASSYRVTEAFF.

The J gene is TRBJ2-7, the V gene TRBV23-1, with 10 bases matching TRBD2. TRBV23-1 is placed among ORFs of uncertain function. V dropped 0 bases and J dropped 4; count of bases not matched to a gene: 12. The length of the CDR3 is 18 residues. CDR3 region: CASSQSPPGLAGEYEQYF. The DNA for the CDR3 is TGCGCCAGCAGTCAATCCCCCCCCGGCCTAGCGGGAGAATACGAGCAGTACTTC.

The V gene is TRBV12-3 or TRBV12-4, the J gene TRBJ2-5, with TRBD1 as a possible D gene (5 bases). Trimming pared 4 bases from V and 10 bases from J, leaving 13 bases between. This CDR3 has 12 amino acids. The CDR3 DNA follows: TGTGCCAGCAGTTCGGACACCGCAGACCAGTACTTC. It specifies CASSSDTADQYF.

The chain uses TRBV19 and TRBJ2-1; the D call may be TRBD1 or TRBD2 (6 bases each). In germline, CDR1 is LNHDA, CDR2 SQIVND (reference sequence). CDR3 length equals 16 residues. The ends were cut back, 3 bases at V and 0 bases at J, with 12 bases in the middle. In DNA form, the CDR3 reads TGTGCCAGTAGTATCGTAGGGGGGAGCTCCTACAATGAGCAGTTCTTC. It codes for CASSIVGGSSYNEQFF.

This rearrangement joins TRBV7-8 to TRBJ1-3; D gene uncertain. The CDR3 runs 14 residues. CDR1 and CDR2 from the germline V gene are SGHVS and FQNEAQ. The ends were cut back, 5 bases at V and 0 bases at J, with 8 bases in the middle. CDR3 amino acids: CASSEGLSGNTIYF. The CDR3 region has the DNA TGTGCCAGCAGCGAAGGGCTCTCTGGAAACACCATATATTTT. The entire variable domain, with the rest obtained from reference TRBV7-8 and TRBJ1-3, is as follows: GAGVSQSPRYKVAKRGQDVALRCDPISGHVSLFWYQQALGQGPEFLTYFQNEAQLDKSGLPSDRFFAERPEGSVSTLKIQRTQQEDSAVYLCASSEGLSGNTIYFGEGSWLTVV.

CDR3 protein: CASLWGSGGSTGELFF. DNA of the CDR3: TGTGCCAGCCTCTGGGGGTCAGGGGGTAGCACCGGGGAGCTGTTTTTT. This rearrangement joins TRBV2 to TRBJ2-2, with TRBD1 matching over 7 bases. Looked up from germline, CDR1 is SNHLY and CDR2 is FYNNEI. The V and J ends lost 8 bases and 4 bases, in that order; junction bases with no gene match: 13. The CDR3 loop spans 16 amino acids.

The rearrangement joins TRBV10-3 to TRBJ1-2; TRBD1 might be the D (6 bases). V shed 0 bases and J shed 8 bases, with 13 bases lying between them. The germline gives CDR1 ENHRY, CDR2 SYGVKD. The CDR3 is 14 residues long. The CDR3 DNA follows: TGTGCCATCAGTGAGTCGATGGGGGGCCGGGGCTACACCTTC. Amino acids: CAISESMGGRGYTF.

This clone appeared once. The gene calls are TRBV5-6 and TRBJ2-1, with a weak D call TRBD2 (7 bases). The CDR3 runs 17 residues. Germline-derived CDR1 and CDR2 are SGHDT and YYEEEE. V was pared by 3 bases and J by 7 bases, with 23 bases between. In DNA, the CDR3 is TGTGCCAGCAGCTGGGGGGGCCCTTTGTTAAGGTCGAATGAGCAGTTCTTC. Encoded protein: CASSWGGPLLRSNEQFF.

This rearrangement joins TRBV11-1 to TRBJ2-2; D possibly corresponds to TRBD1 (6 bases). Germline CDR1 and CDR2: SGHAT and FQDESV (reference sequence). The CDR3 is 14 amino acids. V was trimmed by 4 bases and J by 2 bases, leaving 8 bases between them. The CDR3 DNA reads TGTGCCAGCAGCTCACAGGGAAACACCGGGGAGCTGTTTTTT. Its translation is CASSSQGNTGELFF.

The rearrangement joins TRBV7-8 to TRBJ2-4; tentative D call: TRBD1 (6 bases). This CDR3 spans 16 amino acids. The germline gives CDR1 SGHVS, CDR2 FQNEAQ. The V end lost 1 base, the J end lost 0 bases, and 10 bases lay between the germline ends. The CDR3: CASSLGVDRAKNIQYF. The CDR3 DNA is TGTGCCAGCAGCTTAGGGGTGGACAGAGCCAAAAACATTCAGTACTTC.